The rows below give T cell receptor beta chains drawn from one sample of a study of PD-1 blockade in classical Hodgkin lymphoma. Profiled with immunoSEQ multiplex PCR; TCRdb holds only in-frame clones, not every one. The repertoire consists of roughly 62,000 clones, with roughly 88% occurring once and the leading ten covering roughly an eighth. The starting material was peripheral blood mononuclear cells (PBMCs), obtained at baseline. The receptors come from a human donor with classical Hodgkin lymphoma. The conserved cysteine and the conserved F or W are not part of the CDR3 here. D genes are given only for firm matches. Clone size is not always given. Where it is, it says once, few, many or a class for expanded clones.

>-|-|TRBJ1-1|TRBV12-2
ASRLSWDRGAWDRLNTEAF
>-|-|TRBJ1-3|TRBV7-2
ASSSLGAPGSGNTIY
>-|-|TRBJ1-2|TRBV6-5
ASSYASNYGYT
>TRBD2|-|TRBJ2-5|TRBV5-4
ASSQGLAGPRETQY
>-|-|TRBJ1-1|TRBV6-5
ASTLGRYTEAF
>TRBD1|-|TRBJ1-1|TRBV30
AWSSRGVEAF
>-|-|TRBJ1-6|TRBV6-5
ASSPWNSDGSPLH
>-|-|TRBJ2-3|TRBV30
AWSLSSPSGDTQY
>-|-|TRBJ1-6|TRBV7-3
ASSLEGSPLH
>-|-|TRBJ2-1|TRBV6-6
ASSYYGGRDEQF
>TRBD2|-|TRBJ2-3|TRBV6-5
ASSQAGGSTDTQY
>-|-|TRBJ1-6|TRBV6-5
ASMVAYNSPLH
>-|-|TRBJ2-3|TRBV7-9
ASNSPGTSTDTQY
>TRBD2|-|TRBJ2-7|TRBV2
ASSVEAGGYEQY
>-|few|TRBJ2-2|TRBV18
ASSPTQDSTGELF
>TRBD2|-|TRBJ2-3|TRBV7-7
ASSLTSGGTDTQY
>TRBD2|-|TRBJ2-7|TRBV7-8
ASSSPAGGYEQY
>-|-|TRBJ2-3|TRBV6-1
ASSEASQKKDTQY
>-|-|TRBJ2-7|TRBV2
ASSEGVGGYYEQY
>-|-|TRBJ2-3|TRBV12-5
ASGLGSSTDTQY
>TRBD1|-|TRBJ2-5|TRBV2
ASSEIQTGGTQY
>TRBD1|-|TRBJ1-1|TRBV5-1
ASSLLDRGDTEAF
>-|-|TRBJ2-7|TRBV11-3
ASSLVDGYEQY
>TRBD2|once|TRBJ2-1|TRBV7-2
ASSRRREVDNEQF
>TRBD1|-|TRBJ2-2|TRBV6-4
ASRQGVNTGELF
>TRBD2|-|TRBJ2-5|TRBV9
ASSDDLAGASQETQY
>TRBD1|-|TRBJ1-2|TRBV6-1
ASRETGGSNYGYT
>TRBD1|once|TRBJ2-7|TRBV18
ASSQSPGQGTYEQY
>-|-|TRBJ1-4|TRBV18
ASSPSGGESNEKLF
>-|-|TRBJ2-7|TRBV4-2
ASSQGLGQPYEQY
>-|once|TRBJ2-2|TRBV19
ASSIRTGELF